These 10 T cell receptor beta chains came from one sample sequenced in a study of vaccination effects on CD4 cells after COVID-19. Clones were sequenced by immunoSEQ multiplex PCR, and TCRdb holds only the in-frame ones, with some missing. The table has tens of thousands of clones, roughly 73% seen once. Viral peptide pool expansion of antigen-specific CD4+ T cells preceded sequencing in the ViraFEST assay. Researchers isolated CD4+ T cells once about 11 days of culture had elapsed. These TCRs are of unknown antigen specificity. Material: CD4+ T cells from PBMCs cultured with HCoV-229E spike peptides, obtained before COVID-19 vaccination. All receptors derive from a human donor who received a COVID-19 vaccine.

This chain's CDR3 is CASSAQVDQPQHF. The CDR3 DNA sequence: TGTGCCAGCAGTGCCCAGGTTGATCAGCCCCAGCATTTT. The V and J genes are TRBV6-4 and TRBJ1-5; D not certain. Looked up from germline, CDR1 is MRHNA and CDR2 is SNTAGT. Trimming cost V 4 bases and J 5 bases, with 9 bases left between them. The CDR3 consists of 13 residues.

In its sample, this clone was seen once. This chain's CDR3 is CASSLNLRGNSNQPQHF. In DNA form, the CDR3 reads TGTGCCAGCAGCTTAAATCTTAGGGGGAATAGCAATCAGCCCCAGCATTTT. This chain links TRBV7-6 with TRBJ1-5; possibly TRBD1 for D (6 bases). The CDR3 is made up of 17 amino acids. With 2 bases removed from V and 0 bases from J, the gap between germline ends came to 14 bases. Germline V gives CDR1 SGHVS, CDR2 FNYEAQ.

This CDR3 reads CASTGEGTYEQYF. The CDR3 DNA sequence: TGTGCCAGTACAGGGGAGGGCACCTACGAGCAGTACTTC. V usage is TRBV6-5 and J usage is TRBJ2-7; D assignment may be TRBD1 or TRBD2 (7 bases each). CDR3 length: 13 amino acids. V was shortened by 9 bases and J by 2 bases, with 14 bases between the two germline ends. The germline V gene has CDR1 MNHEY and CDR2 SVGAGI.

Comment on this clone: Germline and junction disagree at one end, which may indicate a read error. Distinct nucleotide sequences in the sample also encode this CDR3. The chain uses TRBV7-9 and TRBJ2-6; tentative D call: TRBD2 (5 bases). Germline V gene data show CDR1 as SEHNR and CDR2 as FQNEAQ (reference sequence). This CDR3 is 16 amino acids long. CDR3 in DNA: TGCGCCAGCAGCTTAGCGTTGGGAACTGGGGCCAACGTCCTGACTTTC. As protein: CASSLALGTGANVLTF.

The CDR3 is CASRGTGLLLNYGYTF. In nucleotides, the CDR3 is TGTGCCAGCAGAGGGACAGGCTTACTATTAAACTATGGCTACACCTTC. This chain links TRBV5-8 with TRBJ1-2, with 8 bases matching TRBD1. Trimming at V came to 5 bases and at J to 2 bases, leaving 11 bases not matched to a gene. The CDR3 extends over 16 amino acids. Germline CDR1 reads SGHTS; CDR2 reads YDEGEE.

The chain couples TRBV21-1 to TRBJ1-6; TRBD1, the table's D call, lacks a check against the DNA. TRBV21-1 is assigned pseudogene status. CDR3 length: 23 amino acids. Written as DNA, the CDR3 is TGTGCCAGCAGCAAAGCGCGCGATGGGAAGACAGGGCGAGAGGGGTCCTATAATTCACCCCTCCACTTT. Its translation is CASSKARDGKTGREGSYNSPLHF.

As DNA, the CDR3 is TGTGCCAGCAGCGTAGGGGCTAGCGGGAGTGAGACCCAGTACTTC. Protein sequence: CASSVGASGSETQYF. The chain uses TRBV9 and TRBJ2-5, with 10 nucleotides matching TRBD2. The junction had 4 bases not matched to a gene; V was cut back by 0 bases and J by 5 bases. The germline V gene encodes CDR1 SGDLS and CDR2 YYNGEE. The length of the CDR3 is 15 residues.

The CDR3 is CASSWERNEQFF. Written as DNA, the CDR3 is TGCGCCAGCAGTTGGGAACGCAATGAGCAGTTCTTC. The chain joins TRBV5-1 to TRBJ2-1; D is ambiguous. This CDR3 is 12 amino acids long. V was clipped by 5 bases and J by 6 bases, with 9 bases between them. Germline V CDR1 and CDR2: SGHRS, YFSETQ. Full variable domain (missing parts from reference TRBV5-1 and TRBJ2-1): KAGVTQTPRYLIKTRGQQVTLSCSPISGHRSVSWYQQTPGQGLQFLFEYFSETQRNKGNFPGRFSGRQFSNSRSEMNVSTLELGDSALYLCASSWERNEQFFGPGTRLTVL.

This clone is classed as large. This chain's CDR3 is CASSLRQVSPPSGYNEQFF. The CDR3 bases are TGCGCCAGCAGCCTAAGACAGGTCTCACCCCCCTCAGGATACAATGAGCAGTTCTTC. The chain employs TRBV4-1 and TRBJ2-1, with a possible D match to TRBD1 (6 bases). CDR1 and CDR2 from the germline V gene are MGHRA and YSYEKL. The CDR3 length is 19 residues. V lost 4 bases and J 4 bases, leaving 26 bases between the germline ends.

The chain combines TRBV3-1 (or the pseudogene TRBV3-2) with TRBJ2-7; 8 nucleotides agree with TRBD2. The CDR3 has 15 amino acids. V shed 4 bases and J 7 bases; nucleotides not matched to a gene: 12. Germline CDR1 is LGHDT and CDR2 is YNNKEL (reference sequence). The CDR3 DNA reads TGTGCCAGCAGCCGTATCGGGGGGGAGCCGTGGGAGCAGTACTTC. Its protein product is CASSRIGGEPWEQYF.